A selection of T cell receptor beta chains follows, all from one sample in a study of blood T cell repertoires in COVID-19. TCRdb keeps only in-frame clones here, not all; method: immunoSEQ multiplex PCR. This sample has 230,000 or so clones; 80% to 85% occur once, and the top ten carry around 3.6%. Material for sequencing was PBMCs or T cells enriched from blood (not recorded which). All receptors derive from a man aged 45-60 years who had recovered from COVID-19. Each CDR3 is given with its conserved first and last residue. Fields, in order: V gene, D gene, clone size, J gene, CDR3 protein, CDR3 DNA. A D gene is named only where the DNA matches it firmly. Size values are once, few and many counts, or a class for expanded clones, and some rows have none.

v_call: TRBV12-3/TRBV12-4; d_call: .; clone_size: .; j_call: TRBJ2-7; cdr3_aa: CASSAGLGEQYF; cdr3_nt: TGTGCCAGCAGTGCAGGGTTAGGCGAGCAGTACTTC
v_call: TRBV9; d_call: .; clone_size: .; j_call: TRBJ2-5; cdr3_aa: CASSVNRAGTQYF; cdr3_nt: TGTGCCAGCAGCGTGAATCGTGCGGGGACCCAGTACTTC
v_call: TRBV19; d_call: TRBD1; clone_size: once; j_call: TRBJ2-7; cdr3_aa: CASSIRAGGSYEQYF; cdr3_nt: TGTGCCAGTAGTATTCGGGCAGGGGGATCCTACGAGCAGTACTTC
v_call: TRBV20-1; d_call: .; clone_size: .; j_call: TRBJ2-3; cdr3_aa: CSASNRQTKNTQYF; cdr3_nt: TGCAGTGCTAGTAATCGACAGACGAAGAATACGCAGTATTTT
v_call: TRBV28; d_call: .; clone_size: once; j_call: TRBJ2-1; cdr3_aa: CASSPWTGSGLARGNEQFF; cdr3_nt: TGTGCCAGCAGTCCCTGGACAGGGTCCGGACTAGCGAGGGGCAATGAGCAGTTCTTC
v_call: TRBV27; d_call: .; clone_size: .; j_call: TRBJ1-6; cdr3_aa: CASSLGVYNNNSPLHF; cdr3_nt: TGTGCCAGCAGCCTAGGAGTTTATAACAATAATTCACCCCTCCACTTT
v_call: TRBV28; d_call: TRBD1; clone_size: .; j_call: TRBJ1-2; cdr3_aa: CASSEGQGGYGYTF; cdr3_nt: TGTGCCAGCAGTGAGGGACAGGGTGGCTATGGCTACACCTTC
v_call: TRBV5-1; d_call: TRBD1; clone_size: .; j_call: TRBJ1-1; cdr3_aa: CASSRTTGGYTEAFF; cdr3_nt: TGCGCCAGCAGCCGCACGACAGGGGGCTACACTGAAGCTTTCTTT
v_call: TRBV5-6; d_call: .; clone_size: once; j_call: TRBJ2-5; cdr3_aa: CASSLRGIQETQYF; cdr3_nt: TGTGCCAGCAGCTTACGGGGAATCCAAGAGACCCAGTACTTC
v_call: TRBV2; d_call: .; clone_size: .; j_call: TRBJ1-2; cdr3_aa: CASRPGSGGYTF; cdr3_nt: TGTGCCTCGAGGCCGGGGAGTGGCGGCTACACCTTC
v_call: TRBV24-1; d_call: TRBD1; clone_size: .; j_call: TRBJ2-2; cdr3_aa: CATSDSGTGFAVTGELFF; cdr3_nt: TGTGCCACCAGTGATTCCGGGACAGGGTTTGCAGTCACCGGGGAGCTGTTTTTT
v_call: TRBV9; d_call: .; clone_size: .; j_call: TRBJ1-3; cdr3_aa: CASSAQGGLSGNTIYF; cdr3_nt: TGTGCCAGCAGCGCTCAGGGTGGATTGTCTGGAAACACCATATATTTT
v_call: TRBV11-2; d_call: .; clone_size: few; j_call: TRBJ2-7; cdr3_aa: CASSLGPVYEQYF; cdr3_nt: TGTGCCAGCAGCTTAGGGCCCGTATACGAGCAGTACTTC
v_call: TRBV5-1; d_call: .; clone_size: .; j_call: TRBJ1-1; cdr3_aa: CASSLVGRGDTEAFF; cdr3_nt: TGCGCCAGCAGCTTGGTAGGCAGGGGTGATACTGAAGCTTTCTTT
v_call: TRBV6-5; d_call: TRBD1; clone_size: .; j_call: TRBJ1-1; cdr3_aa: CASSYRQGTEAFF; cdr3_nt: TGTGCCAGCAGTTACAGACAGGGCACTGAAGCTTTCTTT
v_call: TRBV7-8; d_call: TRBD1; clone_size: .; j_call: TRBJ1-3; cdr3_aa: CASSLAGGTGNTIYF; cdr3_nt: TGTGCCAGCAGCTTGGCAGGGGGCACTGGAAACACCATATATTTT
v_call: TRBV3-1/TRBV3-2; d_call: .; clone_size: .; j_call: TRBJ1-2; cdr3_aa: CASSQERILGGYGYTF; cdr3_nt: TGTGCCAGCAGCCAAGAGAGGATTCTCGGAGGGTATGGCTACACCTTC
v_call: TRBV5-1; d_call: .; clone_size: .; j_call: TRBJ1-6; cdr3_aa: CASSLTGGRDSPLHF; cdr3_nt: TGCGCCAGCAGCTTAACGGGGGGACGGGATTCACCCCTCCACTTT
v_call: TRBV7-2; d_call: TRBD2; clone_size: .; j_call: TRBJ2-1; cdr3_aa: CASSSSTSGLGYEQFF; cdr3_nt: TGTGCCAGCAGCTCTTCGACTAGCGGGCTCGGGTATGAGCAGTTCTTC
v_call: TRBV11-3; d_call: TRBD2; clone_size: .; j_call: TRBJ2-7; cdr3_aa: CASSRTRDEQYF; cdr3_nt: TGTGCCAGCAGCCGGACTAGAGACGAGCAGTACTTC
v_call: TRBV27; d_call: TRBD1; clone_size: few; j_call: TRBJ1-1; cdr3_aa: CASRMTGLNTEAFF; cdr3_nt: TGTGCCAGCAGGATGACAGGGCTGAACACTGAAGCTTTCTTT
v_call: TRBV27; d_call: .; clone_size: .; j_call: TRBJ1-1; cdr3_aa: CASSSVPGHLNTEAFF; cdr3_nt: TGTGCCAGCAGTTCCGTCCCGGGACACCTGAACACTGAAGCTTTCTTT
v_call: TRBV6-5; d_call: TRBD1; clone_size: .; j_call: TRBJ1-2; cdr3_aa: CASTLGGGYDGYTF; cdr3_nt: TGTGCCAGCACCCTAGGGGGCGGTTATGATGGCTACACCTTC
v_call: TRBV4-2; d_call: TRBD2; clone_size: .; j_call: TRBJ2-4; cdr3_aa: CASSQDASGLAKNIQYF; cdr3_nt: TGTGCCAGCAGCCAAGACGCTAGCGGGCTAGCCAAAAACATTCAGTACTTC
v_call: TRBV29-1; d_call: TRBD1; clone_size: .; j_call: TRBJ2-6; cdr3_aa: CSVGGTGTSGANVLTF; cdr3_nt: TGCAGCGTTGGCGGGACAGGCACCTCTGGGGCCAACGTCCTGACTTTC
v_call: TRBV28; d_call: TRBD1; clone_size: .; j_call: TRBJ1-2; cdr3_aa: CALEDRGNLNYGYTF; cdr3_nt: TGTGCCTTGGAGGACAGGGGTAATTTAAACTATGGCTACACCTTC
v_call: TRBV19; d_call: .; clone_size: once; j_call: TRBJ2-4; cdr3_aa: CASTPRGGASKNIQYF; cdr3_nt: TGTGCCAGTACCCCGAGGGGGGGGGCCTCCAAAAACATTCAGTACTTC
v_call: TRBV7-9; d_call: .; clone_size: few; j_call: TRBJ1-6; cdr3_aa: CASRPENSPLHF; cdr3_nt: TGTGCCAGCAGACCGGAGAATTCACCCCTCCACTTT
v_call: TRBV11-1; d_call: .; clone_size: .; j_call: TRBJ2-7; cdr3_aa: CASSLVAGPYEQYF; cdr3_nt: TGTGCCAGCAGCTTAGTTGCGGGACCCTACGAGCAGTACTTC
v_call: TRBV9; d_call: .; clone_size: .; j_call: TRBJ1-6; cdr3_aa: CASSVGQGIATLHF; cdr3_nt: TGTGCCAGCAGCGTGGGGCAGGGGATCGCCACCCTCCACTTT
v_call: TRBV7-2; d_call: TRBD2; clone_size: .; j_call: TRBJ2-7; cdr3_aa: CASSSLAGWEQYF; cdr3_nt: TGTGCCAGCAGCTCCCTAGCGGGGTGGGAGCAGTACTTC
v_call: TRBV6-6; d_call: .; clone_size: .; j_call: TRBJ2-7; cdr3_aa: CASSSRGSTVYEQYF; cdr3_nt: TGTGCCAGCAGTTCCAGGGGTTCAACCGTCTACGAGCAGTACTTC
v_call: TRBV2; d_call: .; clone_size: .; j_call: TRBJ2-1; cdr3_aa: CASGDSRPLVHEQFF; cdr3_nt: TGTGCCAGCGGAGACTCGCGACCCCTTGTCCATGAGCAGTTCTTC
v_call: TRBV18; d_call: .; clone_size: .; j_call: TRBJ2-6; cdr3_aa: CASSQQGSAVLTF; cdr3_nt: TGTGCCAGCTCACAGCAGGGATCCGCCGTCCTGACTTTC
v_call: TRBV15; d_call: TRBD1; clone_size: .; j_call: TRBJ1-1; cdr3_aa: CATSRGDRRSGTEAFF; cdr3_nt: TGTGCCACCAGCAGAGGGGACAGGCGGTCTGGCACTGAAGCTTTCTTT
v_call: TRBV6-2/TRBV6-3; d_call: .; clone_size: .; j_call: TRBJ2-7; cdr3_aa: CASSYPLHEQYF; cdr3_nt: TGTGCCAGCAGTTACCCCCTCCACGAGCAGTACTTC
v_call: TRBV5-1; d_call: TRBD1; clone_size: .; j_call: TRBJ1-1; cdr3_aa: CASQRISPGQGLTEAFF; cdr3_nt: TGCGCCAGCCAAAGGATCTCTCCAGGACAGGGTTTAACTGAAGCTTTCTTT
v_call: TRBV29-1; d_call: .; clone_size: .; j_call: TRBJ2-7; cdr3_aa: CSVFWTVTYEQYF; cdr3_nt: TGCAGCGTTTTCTGGACAGTTACCTACGAGCAGTACTTC
v_call: TRBV18; d_call: TRBD2; clone_size: .; j_call: TRBJ2-5; cdr3_aa: CASSPPGGETQYF; cdr3_nt: TGTGCCAGCTCACCACCGGGGGGGGAGACCCAGTACTTC
v_call: TRBV5-4; d_call: TRBD1; clone_size: .; j_call: TRBJ2-7; cdr3_aa: CATRDSYYEQYF; cdr3_nt: TGTGCCACCCGGGACAGCTACTACGAGCAGTACTTC
v_call: TRBV11-2; d_call: .; clone_size: .; j_call: TRBJ2-3; cdr3_aa: CASSLDWTSTDTQYF; cdr3_nt: TGTGCCAGCAGCTTAGATTGGACAAGCACAGATACGCAGTATTTT
v_call: TRBV24-1; d_call: TRBD2; clone_size: .; j_call: TRBJ2-1; cdr3_aa: CATSDPLAGDNEQFF; cdr3_nt: TGTGCCACCAGTGATCCCCTAGCGGGGGACAATGAGCAGTTCTTC
v_call: TRBV5-6; d_call: .; clone_size: few; j_call: TRBJ1-2; cdr3_aa: CASTWGGNYGYTF; cdr3_nt: TGTGCCAGCACATGGGGAGGTAACTATGGCTACACCTTC
v_call: TRBV20-1; d_call: .; clone_size: once; j_call: TRBJ2-7; cdr3_aa: CSVSGQYEQYF; cdr3_nt: TGCAGTGTCAGTGGGCAGTACGAGCAGTACTTC
v_call: TRBV16; d_call: .; clone_size: .; j_call: TRBJ2-7; cdr3_aa: CASSRLQGYEQYF; cdr3_nt: TGTGCCAGCAGCCGCCTACAGGGTTACGAGCAGTACTTC
v_call: TRBV12-3/TRBV12-4; d_call: TRBD2; clone_size: .; j_call: TRBJ2-4; cdr3_aa: CASSLKSAGGFYF; cdr3_nt: TGTGCCAGCAGTTTAAAGTCAGCGGGGGGATTTTACTTC
v_call: TRBV5-1; d_call: TRBD1; clone_size: .; j_call: TRBJ2-3; cdr3_aa: CASSLEGRGFDTQYF; cdr3_nt: TGCGCCAGCAGCTTGGAGGGCAGGGGGTTTGATACGCAGTATTTT
v_call: TRBV10-3; d_call: TRBD1; clone_size: .; j_call: TRBJ2-1; cdr3_aa: CAIRPSTDRVSYNEQFF; cdr3_nt: TGTGCCATCAGACCATCCACGGACAGGGTCTCCTACAATGAGCAGTTCTTC
v_call: TRBV6-5; d_call: .; clone_size: .; j_call: TRBJ2-2; cdr3_aa: CASSPRRGAGELFF; cdr3_nt: TGTGCCAGCAGCCCCCGTAGGGGCGCCGGGGAGCTGTTTTTT
v_call: TRBV4-1; d_call: .; clone_size: once; j_call: TRBJ2-5; cdr3_aa: CASSQPSSRGKTQYF; cdr3_nt: TGCGCCAGCAGCCAACCCTCTAGTCGGGGGAAGACCCAGTACTTC
v_call: TRBV2; d_call: .; clone_size: .; j_call: TRBJ2-1; cdr3_aa: CAAGSSYNEQFF; cdr3_nt: TGTGCCGCCGGGAGCTCCTACAATGAGCAGTTCTTC
v_call: TRBV11-2; d_call: TRBD2; clone_size: .; j_call: TRBJ2-7; cdr3_aa: CASSLTSGGAYEQYF; cdr3_nt: TGTGCCAGCAGCTTAACTAGCGGGGGGGCCTACGAGCAGTACTTC
v_call: TRBV6-5; d_call: TRBD2; clone_size: .; j_call: TRBJ2-3; cdr3_aa: CASSRTSGPGDTQYF; cdr3_nt: TGTGCCAGCAGCAGGACTAGCGGCCCGGGGGATACGCAGTATTTT
v_call: TRBV7-6; d_call: .; clone_size: .; j_call: TRBJ1-1; cdr3_aa: CASSRGRGRGGTEAFF; cdr3_nt: TGTGCCAGCAGCCGCGGTCGCGGGCGAGGAGGAACTGAAGCTTTCTTT
v_call: TRBV6-2/TRBV6-3; d_call: TRBD1; clone_size: .; j_call: TRBJ2-1; cdr3_aa: CASSYSRTGSRNEQFF; cdr3_nt: TGTGCCAGCAGTTACTCTAGGACAGGGAGTCGGAATGAGCAGTTCTTC
v_call: TRBV11-2; d_call: TRBD1; clone_size: once; j_call: TRBJ1-4; cdr3_aa: CASSVTGGALEKLFF; cdr3_nt: TGTGCCAGCAGCGTTACAGGGGGGGCCCTTGAAAAACTGTTTTTT
v_call: TRBV29-1; d_call: .; clone_size: few; j_call: TRBJ1-1; cdr3_aa: CSALGTEAFF; cdr3_nt: TGCAGCGCCCTAGGCACTGAAGCTTTCTTT
v_call: TRBV6-6; d_call: TRBD1; clone_size: .; j_call: TRBJ2-1; cdr3_aa: CASWGQRNEQFF; cdr3_nt: TGTGCCAGTTGGGGACAGCGCAATGAGCAGTTCTTC
v_call: TRBV6-5; d_call: TRBD2; clone_size: .; j_call: TRBJ2-3; cdr3_aa: CARQAGGADTQYF; cdr3_nt: TGTGCCAGACAAGCGGGGGGGGCAGATACGCAGTATTTT